The 6 T cell receptor beta chains in this list originate from one sample, sequenced in a study of blood T cells in healthy people across ages. A sample-barcoded 5' primer and a J-beta primer mix were used in a second PCR of roughly 7 to 11 cycles. From the 5' RACE reads, TCRdb called clonotypes with MiXCR, one entry per CDR3 protein. Of some 550,000 distinct CDR3 sequences detected, 40% to 55% appear once; the ten largest clones hold 20% to 25%. The sample comprised blood. Receptors were obtained from an elderly man in good health.

The sample holds many counts of this clonotype. The chain is built from TRBV29-1 and TRBJ2-7; tentative D call: TRBD2 (7 bases). Germline assignment: CDR1 SQVTM and CDR2 ANQGSEA. The CDR3 is 13 residues long. V was cut by 4 bases and J by 6 bases, with 16 bases left in between. The CDR3 coding sequence is TGCAGCGTTGTGCGAGGGGGGGTACGCGAGCAGTACTTC. As protein: CSVVRGGVREQYF.

The chain carries TRBV4-1 and TRBJ2-1, with D unresolved. Germline assignment: CDR1 MGHRA and CDR2 YSYEKL. The CDR3 runs 16 residues. V lost 4 bases, J lost 8 bases, and 21 bases lay in between. The CDR3 loop is CASSRSAGAFQDEQFF. CDR3 nucleotide sequence: TGCGCCAGCAGCCGAAGTGCTGGCGCATTTCAGGATGAGCAGTTCTTC.

This chain links TRBV4-3 with TRBJ2-3; TRBD2 matches at 7 bases. The germline gives CDR1 LGHNA, CDR2 YSLEER. V lost 5 bases to trimming and J lost 2 bases; unmatched junction nucleotides: 7. The CDR3 has 15 residues. CDR3 nucleotide sequence: TGCGCCAGCAGCGATGAACTAGCGAACACAGATACGCAGTATTTT. It is translated as CASSDELANTDTQYF.

The V gene is TRBV5-1, the J gene TRBJ2-6, with D unclear. The CDR3 consists of 15 residues. Trimming removed 3 bases from V and 0 bases from J, with 7 bases in between. Germline-derived CDR1 and CDR2 are SGHRS and YFSETQ. CDR3 amino acids: CASSYQVSGANVLTF. In DNA form, the CDR3 reads TGCGCCAGCAGCTATCAGGTCTCTGGGGCCAACGTCCTGACTTTC.

V usage is TRBV5-1 and J usage is TRBJ2-4, with D maybe TRBD1 (6 bases). The DNA end favors TRBJ2-7, so the J call may be wrong. CDR3 length: 14 amino acids. CDR1 and CDR2 (germline): SGHRS, YFSETQ. CDR3 residues: CASSVGHGKNEQYF. The CDR3 DNA sequence: TGCGCCAGCAGCGTGGGACATGGAAAAAACGAGCAGTACTTC.

This clonotype has only a few counts. The chain has TRBV5-1 and TRBJ2-7, with 8 nucleotides matching TRBD2. The junction had 11 bases not matched to a gene; V was cut back by 5 bases and J by 4 bases. Germline CDR1 reads SGHRS; CDR2 reads YFSETQ. The CDR3 contains 15 residues. Here the CDR3 DNA reads TGCGCCAGCAGGCCAGGACTAGCAAGGGGGTACGAGCAGTACTTC. This sequence encodes CASRPGLARGYEQYF.